This TCR beta chain originates from a study of OX40 agonist ivuxolimab in advanced cancers. V was clipped by 4 bases and J by 1 base; unmatched bases: 10. Germline CDR1 and CDR2: SGHAT and FQNNGV. CDR3 size: 17 residues. This table comes from immunoSEQ multiplex PCR, and its TCRdb copy is limited to in-frame clones, with some not included. The sample consists of about 13,000 clones, around four fifths of them appearing once. This clone was observed a single time. The source was CD4+ or CD8+ T cells sorted from blood, collected in a trial of the OX40 agonist ivuxolimab. The chain links TRBV11-2 to TRBJ2-7; the match to TRBD1 covers 10 bases. This receptor was identified in an adult with an advanced solid tumor such as melanoma, head and neck, liver or kidney cancer. The CDR3: CASSSPGQGFRSYEQYF. CDR3 DNA sequence: TGTGCCAGCAGCTCCCCGGGACAGGGGTTTCGGTCCTACGAGCAGTACTTC.